This is a list of T cell receptor beta chains from one sample in a study of shared clonotypes between healthy human individuals. The method was immunoSEQ multiplex PCR; TCRdb's version includes in-frame clones alone and lacks a portion of them. The sample shows hundreds of thousands of clones, approximately 96% of them seen only once. Sequencing was performed on naive CD8+ T cells sorted from blood. The receptors come from a woman in her 30s in good health. The CDR3 runs from the conserved cysteine through the conserved F or W. Each record gives: J gene, D gene, clone size, V gene, CDR3 DNA, CDR3 protein. A D gene is named only where the DNA matches it firmly. Clone size is shown for a subset of rows, as once, few, many or a class of expanded clone.

J: TRBJ2-1; D: -; size: -; V: TRBV28; DNA: TGTGCCACCTCCTCAACTACGTACAATGAGCAGTTCTTC; CDR3: CATSSTTYNEQFF
J: TRBJ1-1; D: -; size: -; V: TRBV6-5; DNA: TGTGCCAGCAGTTACTCGACAGGGAACACTGAAGCTTTCTTT; CDR3: CASSYSTGNTEAFF
J: TRBJ1-1; D: -; size: once; V: TRBV7-9; DNA: TGTGCCAGCAGCCCACTAGGCGTCACCCCCTTGAACACTGAAGCTTTCTTT; CDR3: CASSPLGVTPLNTEAFF
J: TRBJ2-7; D: -; size: -; V: TRBV5-4; DNA: TGTGCCAGCAGCCGGGGACTACAGGGCTACGAGCAGTACTTC; CDR3: CASSRGLQGYEQYF
J: TRBJ2-7; D: -; size: -; V: TRBV5-1; DNA: TGCGCCAGCAGCTTGAGGCCTAGCTGGGACGAGCAGTACTTC; CDR3: CASSLRPSWDEQYF
J: TRBJ1-2; D: TRBD1; size: -; V: TRBV27; DNA: TGTGCCAGCAGTTTCAGGGGGGCGCCCCCCGATGGCTACACCTTC; CDR3: CASSFRGAPPDGYTF
J: TRBJ2-3; D: -; size: -; V: TRBV29-1; DNA: TGCAGCGTTGATTCTGTCAGGCAAAGGGGAAGCACAGATACGCAGTATTTT; CDR3: CSVDSVRQRGSTDTQYF
J: TRBJ2-3; D: -; size: -; V: TRBV4-1; DNA: TGCGCCAGCAGCCAAGGGGTGGGGCTGTGGGATACGCAGTATTTT; CDR3: CASSQGVGLWDTQYF
J: TRBJ2-5; D: -; size: -; V: TRBV5-6; DNA: TGTGCCAGCAGCCCCCGTCCGGATAGCGGTTCTGAGACCCAGTACTTC; CDR3: CASSPRPDSGSETQYF
J: TRBJ2-7; D: -; size: -; V: TRBV5-5; DNA: TGTGCCAGCAGCTTCGACGGTACCTCCTACGAGCAGTACTTC; CDR3: CASSFDGTSYEQYF
J: TRBJ2-3; D: TRBD2; size: -; V: TRBV2; DNA: TGTGCCAGCAGCGCTAATATTCTAGCGGGAGTGACAGATACGCAGTATTTT; CDR3: CASSANILAGVTDTQYF
J: TRBJ1-1; D: TRBD1; size: -; V: TRBV6-5; DNA: TGTGCCAGCAGCCGACAGGGGTGGACTGAAGCTTTCTTT; CDR3: CASSRQGWTEAFF
J: TRBJ2-7; D: -; size: -; V: TRBV5-1; DNA: TGCGCCAGCAGCTTGGATCGGGGTCTCTCCTACGAGCAGTACTTC; CDR3: CASSLDRGLSYEQYF
J: TRBJ1-5; D: -; size: -; V: TRBV21-1; DNA: TGTGCCAGCAGCAATGGGGACAGGGAGGATCAGCCCCAGCATTTT; CDR3: CASSNGDREDQPQHF
J: TRBJ2-7; D: -; size: once; V: TRBV7-9; DNA: TGTGCCAGCACCCAGGGCCCCGGCTACGGGCAGTACTTC; CDR3: CASTQGPGYGQYF
J: TRBJ1-1; D: -; size: -; V: TRBV4-1; DNA: TGCGCCAGCAGTGACAGGAACACTGAAGCTTTCTTT; CDR3: CASSDRNTEAFF
J: TRBJ2-7; D: TRBD1; size: -; V: TRBV11-2; DNA: TGTGCCAGCAGCGTACAATCCGGGACAGGGTCTTTCGAGCAGTACTTC; CDR3: CASSVQSGTGSFEQYF
J: TRBJ2-7; D: -; size: -; V: TRBV28; DNA: TGTGCCAGCAGTTTACCGGGAAGCTCCTACGAGCAGTACTTC; CDR3: CASSLPGSSYEQYF
J: TRBJ1-2; D: -; size: few; V: TRBV27; DNA: TGTGCCAGCAGTCACGGACGGAATAACTATGGCTACACCTTC; CDR3: CASSHGRNNYGYTF
J: TRBJ2-2; D: TRBD2; size: -; V: TRBV9; DNA: TGTGCCAGCAGCGTAGGTGGCGGGAGGGGCACCGGGGAGCTGTTTTTT; CDR3: CASSVGGGRGTGELFF
J: TRBJ2-7; D: -; size: once; V: TRBV13; DNA: TGTGCCAGCAGCTTTTATGGTACGGGCCTCGAGCAGTACTTC; CDR3: CASSFYGTGLEQYF
J: TRBJ2-7; D: -; size: -; V: TRBV11-3; DNA: TGTGCCAGCAGCTTAGCAGTGCGGTTGAGCTCCTACGAGCAGTACTTC; CDR3: CASSLAVRLSSYEQYF
J: TRBJ1-5; D: -; size: -; V: TRBV19; DNA: TGTGCCAGTAGTATAGGGACATACAATCAGCCCCAGCATTTT; CDR3: CASSIGTYNQPQHF
J: TRBJ2-5; D: -; size: -; V: TRBV28; DNA: TGTGCCAGCAGTTTAGGCGGGCCAGAGACCCAGTACTTC; CDR3: CASSLGGPETQYF
J: TRBJ2-2; D: -; size: -; V: TRBV25-1; DNA: TGTGCCAGCAACGCAGCTAACACCGGGGAGCTGTTTTTT; CDR3: CASNAANTGELFF
J: TRBJ1-1; D: -; size: -; V: TRBV27; DNA: TGTGCCAGCAGTTTTTTGGACGTCTTGAACACTGAAGCTTTCTTT; CDR3: CASSFLDVLNTEAFF
J: TRBJ2-3; D: -; size: -; V: TRBV28; DNA: TGTGCCAGCAGTTTATGGTCTAGCAGACGCACAGATACGCAGTATTTT; CDR3: CASSLWSSRRTDTQYF
J: TRBJ2-4; D: -; size: -; V: TRBV11-2; DNA: TGTGCCAGCAGCTTAGCGGGGTTCGGGTTTGACATTCAGTACTTC; CDR3: CASSLAGFGFDIQYF
J: TRBJ2-7; D: -; size: -; V: TRBV6-5; DNA: TGTGCCAGCAGTTACTCGATAGGAGGGCCAATAGAGTACTTC; CDR3: CASSYSIGGPIEYF
J: TRBJ1-1; D: -; size: -; V: TRBV13; DNA: TGTGCCAGCACGAAGGGAGGCACTGAAGCTTTCTTT; CDR3: CASTKGGTEAFF
J: TRBJ2-1; D: TRBD2; size: -; V: TRBV12-5; DNA: TGTGCTAGTGGTCCCGGCGGGGGAGTAGGTGAGCAGTTCTTC; CDR3: CASGPGGGVGEQFF
J: TRBJ2-4; D: TRBD2; size: once; V: TRBV19; DNA: TGTGCCAGTAGTATAACGACTAGCGTTGCCAAAAACATTCAGTACTTC; CDR3: CASSITTSVAKNIQYF
J: TRBJ2-2; D: TRBD2; size: -; V: TRBV27; DNA: TGTGCCAGCAGTTTATCGGCACTAGCGGAGAACACCGGGGAGCTGTTTTTT; CDR3: CASSLSALAENTGELFF
J: TRBJ2-1; D: -; size: -; V: TRBV10-3; DNA: TGTGCCATCAGTGCGTCAGTCGGTTACTCCTACAATGAGCAGTTCTTC; CDR3: CAISASVGYSYNEQFF
J: TRBJ2-3; D: -; size: -; V: TRBV27; DNA: TGTGCCAGCAGTCACAGGAGCGTCCCCACAGATACGCAGTATTTT; CDR3: CASSHRSVPTDTQYF
J: TRBJ2-2; D: -; size: -; V: TRBV6-6; DNA: TGTGCCAGCAGTTACTTGGGAAACGGGGAGCTGTTTTTT; CDR3: CASSYLGNGELFF
J: TRBJ2-7; D: -; size: -; V: TRBV19; DNA: TGTGCCAGTAGTATTTGGGGTTTGGGCTCCGGCGACGAGCAGTACTTC; CDR3: CASSIWGLGSGDEQYF
J: TRBJ2-7; D: -; size: -; V: TRBV2; DNA: TGTGCCAGCAGGCTACTGACGGATCCTTTCTCCTACGAGCAGTACTTC; CDR3: CASRLLTDPFSYEQYF
J: TRBJ1-2; D: -; size: -; V: TRBV5-4; DNA: TGTGCCAGCAGCACAAAGGACAGATTCGCCTATGGCTACACCTTC; CDR3: CASSTKDRFAYGYTF
J: TRBJ2-7; D: -; size: -; V: TRBV9; DNA: TGTGCCAGCAGCGTAGCTGGGGGGCGCTACGAGCAGTACTTC; CDR3: CASSVAGGRYEQYF
J: TRBJ2-7; D: -; size: -; V: TRBV11-2; DNA: TGTGCCAGCAGCTTAGGGACAGAGTATTACGAGCAGTACTTC; CDR3: CASSLGTEYYEQYF
J: TRBJ1-3; D: -; size: once; V: TRBV9; DNA: TGTGCCAGCAGCCCTAGTGGGTCGGAGGCTGGAAACACCATATATTTT; CDR3: CASSPSGSEAGNTIYF
J: TRBJ2-7; D: -; size: -; V: TRBV2; DNA: TGTGCCAGCAGTCTTGGACAGCCAAGCAGCTACGAGCAGTACTTC; CDR3: CASSLGQPSSYEQYF
J: TRBJ2-2; D: -; size: -; V: TRBV28; DNA: TGTGCCAGCAGTTTTATGGTTCTAGGCGCCGGGGAGCTGTTTTTT; CDR3: CASSFMVLGAGELFF
J: TRBJ2-7; D: TRBD2; size: once; V: TRBV10-1; DNA: TGCGCCAGCAGTCCACTAGCGGGAGGGCCCTACGAGCAGTACTTC; CDR3: CASSPLAGGPYEQYF
J: TRBJ2-1; D: TRBD2; size: -; V: TRBV27; DNA: TGTGCCAGCAGTTGGGGACTAGCGGGAGACAATGAGCAGTTCTTC; CDR3: CASSWGLAGDNEQFF
J: TRBJ1-4; D: TRBD1; size: once; V: TRBV27; DNA: TGTGCCAGCAGTCCTACAGGGGGGATATGGACTAATGAAAAACTGTTTTTT; CDR3: CASSPTGGIWTNEKLFF
J: TRBJ2-7; D: TRBD2; size: -; V: TRBV27; DNA: TGTGCCAGCGGGAGGGCTGGGGCGGGCATCTACGAGCAGTACTTC; CDR3: CASGRAGAGIYEQYF